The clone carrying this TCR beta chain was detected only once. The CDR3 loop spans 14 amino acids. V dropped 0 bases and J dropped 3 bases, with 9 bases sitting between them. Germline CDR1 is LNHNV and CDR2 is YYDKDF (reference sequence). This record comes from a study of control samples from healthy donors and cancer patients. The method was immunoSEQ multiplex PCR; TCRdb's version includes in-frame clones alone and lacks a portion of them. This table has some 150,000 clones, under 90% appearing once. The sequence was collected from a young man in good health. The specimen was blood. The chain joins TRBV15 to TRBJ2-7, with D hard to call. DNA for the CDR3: TGTGCCACCAGCAGAGATGCGAACTTCTACGAGCAGTACTTC. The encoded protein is CATSRDANFYEQYF.